The entry below describes one T cell receptor (beta chain). Other DNA sequences from this sample encode an identical CDR3 as well. Generated by immunoSEQ multiplex PCR, the TCRdb table keeps only in-frame clones and is missing some. Among about 230,000 clones listed, approximately 80% were seen once. The entry originates in a study of blood T cell repertoires in COVID-19. Study information: There were acute and convalescent COVID-19 samples, and they came from the United States, Italy and Spain. T cells, B-cell-depleted T cells, or PBMCs provided the cDNA or gDNA that served as material.

The length of the CDR3 is 12 residues. The V gene's germline CDR1 is MDHEN and CDR2 SYDVKM. V was shortened by 3 bases and J by 2 bases, with 5 bases between the two germline ends. The clonotype comes from a man between 40 and 49 years old with acute or convalescent COVID-19. The sample comprised peripheral blood. V and J are TRBV28 and TRBJ2-7; D gene unclear. CDR3 DNA: TGTGCCAGCAGTTTGAGAGCCTACGAGCAGTACTTC. Translating it yields CASSLRAYEQYF.